This T cell receptor (beta chain) was retrieved from a study of cytomegalovirus exposure and HLA in healthy donors. The PCR used 60 Vbeta and 13 Jbeta primers. Produced via immunoSEQ multiplex PCR; TCRdb's table is partial and in-frame only. The data contain about 150,000 clones, 76% of them singletons. Concerning this clone itself: Its target is not known.

J gave up 5 bases and V 7 bases, and 13 bases lay outside the gene matches. The CDR3 is 16 amino acids. In germline, CDR1 is MNHNY, CDR2 SVGAGI (reference sequence). The study's findings and limits: Cytomegalovirus status, reportedly, was diagnosed with high specificity and sensitivity by the classifier. It was reported in a later analysis that an Asian-associated ancestry cluster showed fewer N-insertions than the approximately 700-donor mean. From TCR beta sequences, most subjects' HLA-A and HLA-B alleles were reportedly predicted accurately.

The TCR was taken from a woman aged 35 to 49 in good health and CMV-seronegative. Sequencing was performed on PBMCs. This chain links TRBV6-6 with TRBJ2-5, with 10 bases lining up with TRBD1. The CDR3 loop is CASTRDRGRVRETQYF. The CDR3 DNA sequence: TGTGCCAGCACCCGCGACAGGGGGCGCGTTAGGGAGACCCAGTACTTC.